The rows below give T cell receptor beta chains drawn from one sample of a study of cytotoxic CD8 clonotypes in ibrutinib-treated CLL. TCRdb's copy holds only in-frame clones and misses some; the assay was immunoSEQ multiplex PCR. This sample has some 11,000 clones, with 62% found just once. Here the sequenced sample was PBMCs, taken before ibrutinib treatment. The receptors were gathered from a human donor with chronic lymphocytic leukemia. CDR3s leave out the opening cysteine and the closing phenylalanine or tryptophan. Each record gives: J gene, clone size, V gene, CDR3 protein. Part of the rows lack a size; the others show once, few, many or a class for expanded clones.

j_gene: TRBJ2-7; abundance: once; v_gene: TRBV30; CDR3aa: AWSVRHPYEQY
j_gene: TRBJ2-3; abundance: .; v_gene: TRBV29-1; CDR3aa: SVPITPGVDTDTQY
j_gene: TRBJ1-1; abundance: once; v_gene: TRBV29-1; CDR3aa: SVKVLGVNTEAF
j_gene: TRBJ2-2; abundance: few; v_gene: TRBV4-2; CDR3aa: ASSQVGDLNGELF
j_gene: TRBJ2-3; abundance: few; v_gene: TRBV2; CDR3aa: ASSEFRWGGSTDTQY
j_gene: TRBJ2-5; abundance: .; v_gene: TRBV9; CDR3aa: ASSADRGVETQY
j_gene: TRBJ2-1; abundance: .; v_gene: TRBV5-4; CDR3aa: ASSLARGLAGPGQF
j_gene: TRBJ2-5; abundance: .; v_gene: TRBV6-6; CDR3aa: ASSWTDQETQY
j_gene: TRBJ2-3; abundance: .; v_gene: TRBV15; CDR3aa: AVGGLAGNTDTQY
j_gene: TRBJ2-3; abundance: .; v_gene: TRBV2; CDR3aa: ATATSKGSTDTQY
j_gene: TRBJ1-4; abundance: few; v_gene: TRBV5-6; CDR3aa: ASSLQDAREKLF
j_gene: TRBJ2-5; abundance: .; v_gene: TRBV9; CDR3aa: ASSVTSGKGGETQY
j_gene: TRBJ1-3; abundance: few; v_gene: TRBV5-1; CDR3aa: ASSPQVGQGVGNTIY
j_gene: TRBJ1-3; abundance: few; v_gene: TRBV28; CDR3aa: ASTGKTGNTIY